This T cell receptor (beta chain) was recovered during a study of shared clonotypes between healthy human individuals. About the study: Each donor's CD4 naive and CD4 memory cells filled three plates apiece, CD8 naive two, and CD8 memory one. Study conclusions and caveats: Estimated richness was generally greater in naive than memory subsets.

Losses at the gene ends were 5 bases for V and 6 bases for J; bases not matched to a gene: 8. This CDR3 spans 16 amino acids. Germline V lookup: CDR1 SGHVS, CDR2 FQNEAQ. Terminally differentiated effector memory CD45RA+ cells were excluded by CCR7 positive selection of CD45RO-negative cells. Assay execution proceeded at the deep level. Sequencing used immunoSEQ multiplex PCR; TCRdb keeps in-frame clones, though not all of them. The sample lists about 2.1 million clones, 93% occurring once. Worth noting for this clone: No antigen is known for it.

The receptor's source is a man between 18 and 35 years old in good health. Some clones in this sample may be carry-over from other donors' samples. What was sequenced was naive CD8+ T cells from PBMCs. The chain recombines TRBV7-8 with TRBJ2-2, with TRBD1 matching over 11 bases. As DNA, the CDR3 is TGTGCCAGCAGCCAATGGACAGGGGGCGCGGCCGGGGAGCTGTTTTTT. Protein sequence: CASSQWTGGAAGELFF.